This T cell receptor (beta chain) came from a study of blood T cell repertoires in COVID-19 (dated by TCRdb to 2018 to 2020). General notes on the study: Samples covering the acute and convalescent phases of COVID-19 were provided by collaborators in the United States, Italy and Spain. The material from the prospective study consisted of cDNA or gDNA derived from T cells, B-cell-depleted T cells, or PBMCs. Deeply sampled blood TCRbeta repertoires from subjects exposed to, actively infected with, or recovered from COVID-19 were included in the dataset. The repertoires were made available in a free public database intended to serve as a resource for research on the immune response to SARS-CoV-2. The samples were drawn from the first 160 participants of the ongoing ImmuneRACE study and from roughly 1,300 subjects provided by 6 global collaborators. Nearly every sample came with metadata listing a de-identified subject ID, COVID-19 status, age in years and sex. Where available, HLA class I and class II types were taken from metadata supplied by the sample provider and were not determined by assay-based typing.

To note about this clone: Its specific antigen is unknown. The record has no base qualities; no much larger clone is one base away.

The immunoSEQ Assay, a bias-controlled multiplex PCR, was used to amplify TCRbeta CDR3 regions from genomic DNA. Turning to the authors' computational methods: The number of nucleated cells in each sample was estimated by amplification of reference gene primers within the assay. To quantify the absolute abundance of each unique TCRbeta CDR3 rearrangement, sequence reads were collapsed and filtered. For each sample, productive Simpson clonality was calculated by taking the square root of Simpson's diversity index across productive rearrangements. TCRdb stores this immuneACCESS table with in-frame sequences only. Part of the clones is absent; in the studies checked, under half of the shortfall reflects unresolved V genes, and no reason is known for the rest. Clone size and V and J calls were adopted from that table, with D and trimming inferred from the DNA. The table for this sample lists 200,000 to 300,000 clones; about 87% of them were counted only once. The ten most abundant clones make up less than 10% of the sample.

Collaborating institutions collected whole blood in K2EDTA tubes following their own protocols. For TCRbeta analysis, collaborators shipped samples in one of three forms: frozen whole blood, isolated PBMCs, or DNA extracted from either of those sample types. Study-wide conclusions, independent of this receptor: Clinical and demographic metadata were provided uncurated, with the amount varying by source and participant.

The CDR3 spans 14 residues, from the cysteine through the phenylalanine. The DNA shown is the 42-base CDR3, in frame from base 1. CDR1 SGHNT and CDR2 YYREEE were looked up in the germline V gene (reference sequence). The V end gives up 4 bases and the J end 1 base, leaving 1 base in the junction not matched to a gene. This clonotype was sampled from a human donor in a cohort sampled during active COVID-19. The sample taken for sequencing was peripheral blood. Recombination linked TRBV5-4 to TRBJ2-5, with 10 bases aligning to TRBD2. The DNA is as follows: TGTGCCAGCAGCCGGACTAGCGGCCAAGAGACCCAGTACTTC. Its product reads: CASSRTSGQETQYF.